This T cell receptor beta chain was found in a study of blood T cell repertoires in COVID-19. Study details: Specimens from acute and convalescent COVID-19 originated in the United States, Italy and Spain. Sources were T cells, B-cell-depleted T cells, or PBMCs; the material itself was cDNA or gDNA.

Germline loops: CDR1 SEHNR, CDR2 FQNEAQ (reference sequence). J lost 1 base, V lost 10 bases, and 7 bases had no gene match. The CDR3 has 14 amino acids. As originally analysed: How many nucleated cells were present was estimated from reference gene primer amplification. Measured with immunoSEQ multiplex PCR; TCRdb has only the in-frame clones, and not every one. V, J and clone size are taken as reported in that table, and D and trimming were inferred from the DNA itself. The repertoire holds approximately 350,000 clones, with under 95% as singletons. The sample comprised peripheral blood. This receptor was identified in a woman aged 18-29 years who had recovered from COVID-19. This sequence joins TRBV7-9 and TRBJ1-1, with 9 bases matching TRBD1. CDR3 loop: CANDRGKSNTEAFF. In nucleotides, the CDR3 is TGTGCCAATGACAGGGGGAAGTCGAACACTGAAGCTTTCTTT.